The 30 T cell receptor beta chains presented below share a single source sample, sequenced in a study of identical twins. TCRdb used MiXCR to reprocess the 5' RACE reads, holding one entry per CDR3 protein. The sample shows 400,000 to 550,000 distinct CDR3 sequences, roughly an eighth of them seen only once. These same data were also listed under a study on yellow fever vaccine responses in identical twins.

The sample was CD4+ T cells sorted from blood. The receptors shown here come from a woman aged 18-30 years in good health.

This chain connects TRBV13 to TRBJ2-2; the D is unclear. Trimming took off 1 base at V and 0 bases at J, with 12 bases between the two ends. Germline V gives CDR1 PRHDT, CDR2 FYEKMQ (reference sequence). This CDR3 region has 17 residues. CDR3 protein: CASSLVLPGPNTGELFF. The CDR3 coding sequence is TGTGCCAGCAGCTTAGTATTGCCCGGGCCGAACACCGGGGAGCTGTTTTTT.

This clonotype was seen a handful of times. The chain employs TRBV5-1 and TRBJ2-1; D possibly matches TRBD1 or TRBD2 (5 bases each). CDR1 is SGHRS and CDR2 is YFSETQ in the germline V gene. The CDR3 spans 16 residues. V was pared by 5 bases and J by 3 bases, with 18 bases between. In DNA, the CDR3 is TGCGCCAGCAGTAGCGAACCGGGACGGAACTACAATGAGCAGTTCTTC. Its translation: CASSSEPGRNYNEQFF.

This sequence joins TRBV20-1 and TRBJ2-3, with no clear D. Germline CDR1 reads DFQATT; CDR2 reads SNEGSKA (reference sequence). This CDR3 region has 13 residues. V lost 4 bases to trimming and J lost 3 bases, with 11 bases between them. CDR3: CSAMTAPTDTQYF. CDR3 in DNA: TGCAGTGCTATGACGGCCCCTACAGATACGCAGTATTTT.

This clonotype was counted once. V usage is TRBV7-9 and J usage is TRBJ2-1; D is uncertain. This CDR3 spans 16 amino acids. Trimming removed 0 bases at V and 7 bases at J, with 16 bases between. Germline V CDR1 and CDR2: SEHNR, FQNEAQ (reference sequence). The CDR3 coding sequence is TGTGCCAGCAGCTTAGCAGGGCAGGCTAAGACGAATGAGCAGTTCTTC. Translated: CASSLAGQAKTNEQFF. Variable domain in full (rest from reference TRBV7-9 and TRBJ2-1): DTGVSQNPRHKITKRGQNVTFRCDPISEHNRLYWYRQTLGQGPEFLTYFQNEAQLEKSRLLSDRFSAERPKGSFSTLEIQRTEQGDSAMYLCASSLAGQAKTNEQFFGPGTRLTVL.

The chain couples TRBV18 to TRBJ1-1; D remains ambiguous. In germline, CDR1 is KGHSH, CDR2 LQKENI. CDR3 length: 15 residues. V dropped 2 bases and J dropped 1 base, with 11 bases sitting between them. The CDR3 DNA is TGTGCCAGCTCACCAGTTTCGGGCCAGAACACTGAAGCTTTCTTT. Its protein product is CASSPVSGQNTEAFF.

This clonotype was detected many times. CDR3 loop: CATASRTSTDTQYF. The CDR3 DNA follows: TGTGCCACCGCTTCGAGAACTAGCACAGATACGCAGTATTTT. The rearrangement uses TRBV12-3 or TRBV12-4 and TRBJ2-3; D gene ambiguous. The CDR3 sequence is 14 residues long. Trimming removed 10 bases from V and 0 bases from J, with 14 bases in between.

The table lists this clonotype with a few counts. CDR3 DNA: TGCGCCAGCAGCCAAGATCCCCTCGCGGCTGGTGAGCAGTTCTTC. It yields the protein CASSQDPLAAGEQFF. The chain recombines TRBV4-3 with TRBJ2-1; no definite D call. V gave up 0 bases and J gave up 9 bases, with 15 bases separating them. The CDR3 has 15 amino acids. The germline V gene has CDR1 LGHNA and CDR2 YSLEER.

This chain connects TRBV2 to TRBJ2-7; either TRBD1 or TRBD2 may fit D (5 bases each). The CDR3 totals 14 residues. Deletions cut 4 bases from V and 2 bases from J, with 12 bases between. The germline gives CDR1 SNHLY, CDR2 FYNNEI. The CDR3 DNA follows: TGTGCCAGCAGTGCAACCCGGGGACCCTACGAGCAGTACTTC. Translating it yields CASSATRGPYEQYF.

This clonotype was recorded many times. The V call is TRBV12-3 or TRBV12-4, the J call TRBJ1-4; 8 bases match TRBD1. This CDR3 comprises 17 residues. V gave up 6 bases and J gave up 0 bases; unmatched junction bases: 9. This chain's CDR3 is CASSPGQGDATNEKLFF. Here the CDR3 DNA reads TGTGCCAGCAGCCCCGGACAGGGAGATGCAACTAATGAAAAACTGTTTTTT.

A few counts support this clonotype. CDR3 protein: CASSPRGAAGGADTQYF. The DNA for the CDR3 is TGTGCCAGCAGCCCGCGTGGGGCAGCGGGAGGTGCAGATACGCAGTATTTT. The J gene is TRBJ2-3, the V gene TRBV7-9, with 9 bases lining up with TRBD2. Germline V gives CDR1 SEHNR, CDR2 FQNEAQ (reference sequence). This CDR3 is 17 amino acids long. V was pared by 5 bases and J by 4 bases, with 13 bases of the junction left unmatched.

V gene TRBV12-3 or TRBV12-4 combines with J gene TRBJ1-6, with 7 bases lining up with TRBD1. The CDR3 runs to 14 residues. V shed 5 bases, J shed 9 bases, and the junction held 7 bases outside the gene matches. This CDR3 is CASSRQGVGSPLHF. DNA for the CDR3: TGTGCCAGCAGTCGACAGGGCGTTGGTTCACCCCTCCACTTT.

This rearrangement joins TRBV6-4 to TRBJ2-2; 7 positions agree with TRBD1. The J segment lost 2 bases and the V segment lost 7 bases, leaving 22 bases of the junction unmatched. The germline V gene encodes CDR1 MRHNA and CDR2 SNTAGT. CDR3 size: 20 residues. In DNA form, the CDR3 reads TGTGCCAGCACCTCTCTAAGTAGAGACAGGGCTTTCAGTAACACCGGGGAGCTGTTTTTT. It is translated as CASTSLSRDRAFSNTGELFF.

The rearrangement uses TRBV20-1 and TRBJ2-5, with 7 nucleotides matching TRBD1. There are 13 residues in the CDR3. Germline CDR1 DFQATT, CDR2 SNEGSKA (reference sequence). Trimming removed 1 base from V and 5 bases from J; junction bases left unmatched: 4. CDR3 DNA: TGCAGTGCTAGAGCACAGGGGTGGGAGACCCAGTACTTC. The encoded protein is CSARAQGWETQYF.

This clonotype has more than one count but fewer than ten. The chain combines TRBV9 with TRBJ2-1; TRBD2 matches at 10 bases. Germline assignment: CDR1 SGDLS and CDR2 YYNGEE. The CDR3 runs 15 residues. V dropped 0 bases and J dropped 8; count of bases not matched to a gene: 5. The CDR3 coding sequence is TGTGCCAGCAGCGTAGCGGCTAGCGGGAGATATGAGCAGTTCTTC. Translating gives CASSVAASGRYEQFF.

This clonotype was observed a few times. This chain links TRBV27 with TRBJ2-5; 14 nucleotides line up with TRBD2. The length of the CDR3 is 21 residues. V gave up 2 bases and J gave up 1 base; unmatched junction bases: 15. CDR1 MNHEY and CDR2 SMNVEV come from the germline V gene (reference sequence). The chain's CDR3 is CASSLIARTSGGPGTQETQYF. The CDR3 DNA is TGTGCCAGCAGTTTAATCGCCAGGACTAGCGGGGGGCCTGGTACCCAAGAGACCCAGTACTTC.

The chain employs TRBV6-2 or TRBV6-3 and TRBJ2-1; weak D call: TRBD2 (6 bases). Germline CDR1 is MNHEY and CDR2 is SVGEGT. Trimming shortened V by 3 bases and J by 6 bases, and 12 bases separated the two germline ends. This CDR3 is 14 amino acids long. The chain's CDR3 is CASSYRLGGNEQFF. The CDR3 nucleotides read TGTGCCAGCAGTTATCGACTAGGAGGCAATGAGCAGTTCTTC.

This clonotype was observed a handful of times. The V call is TRBV11-3, the J call TRBJ2-3, with TRBD2 identical over 11 bases. The CDR3 length is 16 residues. CDR1 and CDR2 from the germline V gene are SGHNT and YENEEA. With V trimmed by 5 bases and J by 4 bases, 8 bases remained unmatched. This CDR3 is CASSQTSGAGADTQYF. CDR3 sequence (DNA): TGTGCCAGCAGCCAGACTAGCGGGGCAGGGGCAGATACGCAGTATTTT.

This clonotype was observed many times. The rearrangement joins TRBV20-1 to TRBJ2-7; 9 nucleotides match TRBD2. The CDR3 loop spans 15 amino acids. Trimming removed 0 bases from V and 9 bases from J; junction bases left unmatched: 12. Germline CDR1 DFQATT, CDR2 SNEGSKA (reference sequence). The CDR3 sequence: CSARDGGSGGLGQYF. CDR3 sequence (DNA): TGCAGTGCTAGAGATGGTGGTAGCGGGGGCCTCGGGCAGTACTTC.

The J gene is TRBJ2-1, the V gene TRBV6-2 or TRBV6-3; D unclear. This CDR3 spans 15 amino acids. Germline V gene sequence: CDR1 MNHEY, CDR2 SVGEGT. V was shortened by 2 bases and J by 10 bases, with 18 bases between the two germline ends. The CDR3 DNA reads TGTGCCAGCAGTTACCCTAGTTCTCCCGGTTTGGAGCAGTTCTTC. As protein: CASSYPSSPGLEQFF.

This chain joins TRBV9 and TRBJ2-1; 10 positions match TRBD2. V lost 0 bases and J lost 4; bases outside the gene matches: 13. CDR3 length equals 19 residues. Germline V gene data show CDR1 as SGDLS and CDR2 as YYNGEE. CDR3 protein: CASSVVEAGGGKVYNEQFF. The DNA for the CDR3 is TGTGCCAGCAGCGTAGTAGAAGCGGGGGGGGGAAAGGTTTACAATGAGCAGTTCTTC. The full variable domain, completed using reference TRBV9 and TRBJ2-1, is DSGVTQTPKHLITATGQRVTLRCSPRSGDLSVYWYQQSLDQGLQFLIQYYNGEERAKGNILERFSAQQFPDLHSELNLSSLELGDSALYFCASSVVEAGGGKVYNEQFFGPGTRLTVL.

This clonotype has just a few counts. This chain joins TRBV12-3 or TRBV12-4 and TRBJ2-3; TRBD1 matches at 7 bases. This CDR3 comprises 14 residues. V gave up 3 bases and J gave up 1 base; unmatched junction bases: 1. The CDR3 reads CASSFQGGTDTQYF. In nucleotides, the CDR3 is TGTGCCAGCAGTTTTCAGGGGGGCACAGATACGCAGTATTTT.

This clonotype was detected ten times or more. CDR3 DNA: TGCAGCGGACGGGACAGTACGAACACCGGGGAGCTGTTTTTT. It codes for CSGRDSTNTGELFF. The genes are TRBV29-1 and TRBJ2-2, with 7 bases aligning to TRBD1. Per the germline V gene, CDR1 is SQVTM and CDR2 is ANQGSEA. Trimming removed 7 bases from V and 0 bases from J; junction bases left unmatched: 5. The CDR3 extends over 14 amino acids.

The rearrangement links TRBV15 to TRBJ2-4; 10 bases are a match to TRBD2. CDR1 is LNHNV, CDR2 YYDKDF, per germline (reference sequence). Losses at the gene ends were 5 bases for V and 10 bases for J; bases not matched to a gene: 11. CDR3 length: 15 amino acids. CDR3 amino acids: CATSLTLAGTSIQYF. The CDR3 DNA follows: TGTGCCACCAGCCTCACACTAGCGGGGACTTCTATTCAGTACTTC.

This rearrangement joins TRBV7-8 to TRBJ2-1; D remains ambiguous. The germline V gene encodes CDR1 SGHVS and CDR2 FQNEAQ. The CDR3 contains 13 residues. Trimming took 3 bases from V and 5 from J, leaving 8 bases between them. CDR3 residues: CASSLSSHNEQFF. For the CDR3, the DNA is TGTGCCAGCAGCTTGTCCAGCCACAATGAGCAGTTCTTC.

In this sample, this clonotype turned up many times. The gene calls are TRBV6-5 and TRBJ2-5; 10 nucleotides agree with TRBD2. Trimming took 2 bases from V and 5 from J; bases not matched to a gene: 5. Germline CDR1 reads MNHEY; CDR2 reads SVGAGI. This CDR3 is 15 amino acids long. CDR3 DNA: TGTGCCAGCAGTTACGGTAGCGGGGGGCCGGAGACCCAGTACTTC. Translated, it gives CASSYGSGGPETQYF.

The gene calls are TRBV4-1 and TRBJ2-3; 11 bases align to TRBD2. The V gene's germline CDR1 is MGHRA and CDR2 YSYEKL. This CDR3 comprises 19 residues. J gave up 0 bases and V 0 bases, and 8 bases lay outside the gene matches. For the CDR3, the DNA is TGCGCCAGCAGCCAAGATCGAACGGGACTAGCGGTTAGCACAGATACGCAGTATTTT. It codes for CASSQDRTGLAVSTDTQYF.

The rearrangement links TRBV10-3 to TRBJ2-7, with a tentative D call TRBD1 (6 bases). Trimming shortened V by 2 bases and J by 0 bases, and 11 bases separated the two germline ends. Germline CDR1 reads ENHRY; CDR2 reads SYGVKD. CDR3 length: 15 amino acids. The CDR3 coding sequence is TGTGCCATCAGTGAGACGGACAGAAGCTCCTACGAGCAGTACTTC. Protein product: CAISETDRSSYEQYF.

There are many counts of this clonotype. J is TRBJ2-7 and V is TRBV29-1, with TRBD1 as a possible D gene (6 bases). Germline loops: CDR1 SQVTM, CDR2 ANQGSEA. Trimming took 3 bases from V and 3 from J, leaving 12 bases between them. The CDR3 totals 13 residues. This CDR3 reads CSVETGKLYEQYF. The CDR3 bases are TGCAGCGTTGAGACAGGAAAACTCTACGAGCAGTACTTC.

This clonotype was counted a few times. The V gene is TRBV28, the J gene TRBJ1-5; no firm D call. This CDR3 comprises 14 residues. Germline lookup yields CDR1 MDHEN and CDR2 SYDVKM. Deletions cut 2 bases from V and 5 bases from J, with 10 bases between. The chain's CDR3 is CASSLGGVHQPQHF. CDR3 bases: TGTGCCAGCAGTTTAGGTGGGGTCCATCAGCCCCAGCATTTT.

This clonotype was recorded a few times. This chain connects TRBV29-1 to TRBJ2-1; 14 nucleotides match TRBD2. The CDR3 consists of 14 residues. V dropped 7 bases and J dropped 7; count of bases not matched to a gene: 6. Germline-derived CDR1 and CDR2 are SQVTM and ANQGSEA. The CDR3: CSGGLAGGPNEQFF. CDR3 nucleotide sequence: TGCAGCGGCGGACTAGCGGGGGGCCCGAATGAGCAGTTCTTC.